What follows is one T cell receptor (beta chain) and its context. Original handling: Estimation of nucleated cell counts was performed using reference gene primer amplification. TCRdb's table, derived via immunoSEQ multiplex PCR, lists solely in-frame clones and lacks some. V and J calls and clone size follow that table, whereas D and trimming were derived from the DNA. The repertoire holds more than 300,000 clones, just over 85% seen once, with 10% in the top ten. Assignments of participants to cohorts depended upon their own reported clinical history. This sample was included in a study of blood T cell repertoires in COVID-19. Study information: The origin of the acute and convalescent COVID-19 samples was the United States, Italy and Spain.

The receptor was isolated from a young woman who had recovered from COVID-19. Sample: PBMCs or T cells enriched from blood (not recorded which).

CDR3 sequence: CASSLGPLNSGNTIYF. CDR3 DNA: TGCGCCAGCAGCTTGGGGCCGTTGAACTCTGGAAACACCATATATTTT. The chain is built from TRBV5-1 and TRBJ1-3; D is ambiguous. The germline gives CDR1 SGHRS, CDR2 YFSETQ. This CDR3 is 16 amino acids long. The ends were cut back, 0 bases at V and 0 bases at J, with 10 bases in the middle.